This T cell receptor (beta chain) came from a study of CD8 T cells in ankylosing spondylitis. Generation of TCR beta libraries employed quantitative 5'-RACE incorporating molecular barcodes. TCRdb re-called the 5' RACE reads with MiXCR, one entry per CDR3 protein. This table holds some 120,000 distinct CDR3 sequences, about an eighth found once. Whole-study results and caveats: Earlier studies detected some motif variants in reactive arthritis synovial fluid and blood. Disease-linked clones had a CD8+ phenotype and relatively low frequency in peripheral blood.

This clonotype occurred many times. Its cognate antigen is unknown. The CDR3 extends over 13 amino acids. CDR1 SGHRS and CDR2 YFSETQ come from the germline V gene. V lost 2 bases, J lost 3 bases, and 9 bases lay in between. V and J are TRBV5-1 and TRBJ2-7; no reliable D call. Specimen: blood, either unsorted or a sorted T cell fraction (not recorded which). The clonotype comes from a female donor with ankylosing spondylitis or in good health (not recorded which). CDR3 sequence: CASSFVSHYEQYF. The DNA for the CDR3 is TGCGCCAGCAGCTTCGTCTCGCACTACGAGCAGTACTTC.